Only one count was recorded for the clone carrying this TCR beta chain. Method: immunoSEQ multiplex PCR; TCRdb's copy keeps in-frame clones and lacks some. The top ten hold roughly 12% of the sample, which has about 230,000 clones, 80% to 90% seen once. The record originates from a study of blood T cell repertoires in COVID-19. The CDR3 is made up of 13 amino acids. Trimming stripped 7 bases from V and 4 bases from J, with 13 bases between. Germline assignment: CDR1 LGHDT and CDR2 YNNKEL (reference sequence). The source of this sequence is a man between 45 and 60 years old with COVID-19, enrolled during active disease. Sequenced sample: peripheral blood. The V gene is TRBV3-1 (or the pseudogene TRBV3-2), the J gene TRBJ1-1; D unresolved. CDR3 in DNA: TGTGCCAGCAAGGAGGGAGGGCGCACTGAAGCTTTCTTT. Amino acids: CASKEGGRTEAFF.